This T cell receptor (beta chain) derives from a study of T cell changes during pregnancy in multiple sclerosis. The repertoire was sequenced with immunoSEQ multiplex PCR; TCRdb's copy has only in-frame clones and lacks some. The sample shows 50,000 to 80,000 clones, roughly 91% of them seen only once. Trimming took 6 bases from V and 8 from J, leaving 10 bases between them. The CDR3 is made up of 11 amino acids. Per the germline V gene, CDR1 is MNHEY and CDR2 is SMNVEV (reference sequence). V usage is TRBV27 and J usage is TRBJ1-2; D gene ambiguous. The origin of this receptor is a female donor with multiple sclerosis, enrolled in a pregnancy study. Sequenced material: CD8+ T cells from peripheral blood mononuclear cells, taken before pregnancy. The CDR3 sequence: CASSSGGGYTF. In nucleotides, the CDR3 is TGTGCCAGCAGCTCGGGTGGGGGCTACACCTTC.